This TCR beta chain was sequenced during a study of cytomegalovirus exposure and HLA in healthy donors. Whole-study findings and limits: Later work found most CMV-associated TCR beta chains apparently HLA-restricted.

The CDR3 covers 11 residues. V was trimmed by 10 bases and J by 8 bases, leaving 14 bases between them. The germline V gene encodes CDR1 MDHEN and CDR2 SYDVKM. A word on this clone: The antigen is undetermined.

The PCR had 60 Vbeta and 13 Jbeta primers. Assay: immunoSEQ multiplex PCR; the TCRdb copy retains only in-frame clones and omits some. The sample gives over 150,000 clones, 60% to 80% of which show up once; more than 1.2% is in the top ten. This receptor was taken from a man aged 55 to 69 in good health and CMV-seronegative. The rearrangement joins TRBV28 to TRBJ1-2; the D is unclear. The sequencing input was PBMCs. The CDR3 bases are TGTGCCACCTCCTACCGGGGAGGCTACACCTTC. Amino acids: CATSYRGGYTF.